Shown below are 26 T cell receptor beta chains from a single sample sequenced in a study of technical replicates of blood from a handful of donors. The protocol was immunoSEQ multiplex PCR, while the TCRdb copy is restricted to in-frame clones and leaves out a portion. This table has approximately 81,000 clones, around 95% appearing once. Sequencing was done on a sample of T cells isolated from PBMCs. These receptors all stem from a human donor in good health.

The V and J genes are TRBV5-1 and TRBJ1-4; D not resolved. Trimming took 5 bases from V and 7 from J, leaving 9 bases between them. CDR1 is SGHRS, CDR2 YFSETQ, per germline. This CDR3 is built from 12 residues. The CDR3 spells CASRDPGEKLFF. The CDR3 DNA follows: TGCGCCAGCAGAGACCCGGGTGAAAAACTGTTTTTT.

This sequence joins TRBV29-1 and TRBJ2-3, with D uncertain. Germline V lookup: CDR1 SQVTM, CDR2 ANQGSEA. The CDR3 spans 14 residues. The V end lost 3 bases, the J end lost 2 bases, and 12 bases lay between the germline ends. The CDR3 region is CSVDGSGATDTQYF. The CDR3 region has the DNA TGCAGCGTTGATGGGTCGGGTGCCACAGATACGCAGTATTTT.

CDR3 sequence: CASSWGLAVYEQYF. Written as DNA, the CDR3 is TGTGCCAGCAGCTGGGGACTAGCGGTCTACGAGCAGTACTTC. The genes are TRBV11-3 and TRBJ2-7, with 11 bases lining up with TRBD2. The V segment lost 4 bases and the J segment 3 bases; nucleotides outside the gene matches: 2. The CDR3 is 14 residues long. The V gene's germline CDR1 is SGHNT and CDR2 YENEEA.

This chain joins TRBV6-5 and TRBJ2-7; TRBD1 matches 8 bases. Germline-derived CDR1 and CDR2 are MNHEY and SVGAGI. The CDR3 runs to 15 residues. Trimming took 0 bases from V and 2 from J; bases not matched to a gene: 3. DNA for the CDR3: TGTGCCAGCAGTTACTCGGACAGGGCCGCCTACGAGCAGTACTTC. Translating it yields CASSYSDRAAYEQYF.

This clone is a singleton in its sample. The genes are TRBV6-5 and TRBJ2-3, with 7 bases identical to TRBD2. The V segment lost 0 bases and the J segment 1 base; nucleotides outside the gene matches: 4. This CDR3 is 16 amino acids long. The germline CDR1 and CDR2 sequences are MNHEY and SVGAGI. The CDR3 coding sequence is TGTGCCAGCAGTTACTCGTCGGGAGGAGGCACAGATACGCAGTATTTT. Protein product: CASSYSSGGGTDTQYF.

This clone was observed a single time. The CDR3 nucleotides are TGCGCCAGCAGCCAAGAGGCTTTCTACGAGCAGTACTTC. This sequence encodes CASSQEAFYEQYF. The chain combines TRBV4-1 with TRBJ2-7; D unclear. Germline CDR1 MGHRA, CDR2 YSYEKL. The V end lost 0 bases, the J end lost 3 bases, and 6 bases lay between the germline ends. The CDR3 length is 13 residues.

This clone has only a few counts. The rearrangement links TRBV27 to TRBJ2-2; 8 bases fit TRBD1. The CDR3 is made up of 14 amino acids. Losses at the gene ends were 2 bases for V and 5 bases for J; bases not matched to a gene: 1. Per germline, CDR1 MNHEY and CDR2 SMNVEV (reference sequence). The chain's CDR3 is CASSLGQGTGELFF. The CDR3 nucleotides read TGTGCCAGCAGTTTAGGACAGGGAACCGGGGAGCTGTTTTTT.

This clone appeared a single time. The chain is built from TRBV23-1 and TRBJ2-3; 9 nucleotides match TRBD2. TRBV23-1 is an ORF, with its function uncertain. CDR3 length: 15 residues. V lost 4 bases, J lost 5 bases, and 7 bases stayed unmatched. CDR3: CASSRAQREVDTQYF. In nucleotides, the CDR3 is TGCGCCAGCAGTCGCGCCCAGCGGGAGGTAGATACGCAGTATTTT.

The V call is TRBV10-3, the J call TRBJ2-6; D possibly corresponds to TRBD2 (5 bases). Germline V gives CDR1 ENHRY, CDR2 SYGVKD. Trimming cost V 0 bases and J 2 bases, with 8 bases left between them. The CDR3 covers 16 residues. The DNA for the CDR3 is TGTGCCATCAGTGAGTCGAGGGTGACTGGGGCCAACGTCCTGACTTTC. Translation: CAISESRVTGANVLTF.

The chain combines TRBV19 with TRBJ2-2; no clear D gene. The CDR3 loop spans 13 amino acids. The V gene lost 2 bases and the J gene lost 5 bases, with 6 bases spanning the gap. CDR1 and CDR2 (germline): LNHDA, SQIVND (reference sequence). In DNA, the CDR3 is TGTGCCAGTAGTATACAGATTACCGGGGAGCTGTTTTTT. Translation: CASSIQITGELFF. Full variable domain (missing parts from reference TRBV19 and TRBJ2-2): DGGITQSPKYLFRKEGQNVTLSCEQNLNHDAMYWYRQDPGQGLRLIYYSQIVNDFQKGDIAEGYSVSREKKESFPLTVTSAQKNPTAFYLCASSIQITGELFFGEGSRLTVL.

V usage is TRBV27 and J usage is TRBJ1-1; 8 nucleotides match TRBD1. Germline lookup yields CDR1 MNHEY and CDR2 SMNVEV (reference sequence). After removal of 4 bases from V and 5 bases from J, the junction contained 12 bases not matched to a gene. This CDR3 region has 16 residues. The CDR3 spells CASSSRTGPYETEAFF. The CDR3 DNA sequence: TGTGCCAGCAGTTCCCGGACAGGGCCCTATGAGACTGAAGCTTTCTTT.

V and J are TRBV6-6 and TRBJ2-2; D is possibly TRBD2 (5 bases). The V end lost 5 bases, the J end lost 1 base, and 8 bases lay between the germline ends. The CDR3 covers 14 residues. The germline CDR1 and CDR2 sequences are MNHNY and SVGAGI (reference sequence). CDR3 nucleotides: TGTGCCAGCAGTCCAGCGGAGAACACCGGGGAGCTGTTTTTT. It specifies CASSPAENTGELFF.

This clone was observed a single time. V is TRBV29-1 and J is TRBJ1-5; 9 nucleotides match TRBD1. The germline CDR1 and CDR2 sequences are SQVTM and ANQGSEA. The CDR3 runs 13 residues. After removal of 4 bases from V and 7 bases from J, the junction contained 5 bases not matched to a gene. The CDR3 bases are TGCAGCGTTGGGGACAGGGCAGGCCAGCCCCAGCATTTT. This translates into CSVGDRAGQPQHF.

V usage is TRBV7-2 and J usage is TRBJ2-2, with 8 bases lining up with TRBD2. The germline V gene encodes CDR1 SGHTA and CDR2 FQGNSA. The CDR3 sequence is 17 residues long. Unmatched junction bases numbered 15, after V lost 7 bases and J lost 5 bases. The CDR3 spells CASTTPEHLAGTGELFF. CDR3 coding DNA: TGTGCCAGCACCACCCCAGAACATCTAGCGGGTACCGGGGAGCTGTTTTTT.

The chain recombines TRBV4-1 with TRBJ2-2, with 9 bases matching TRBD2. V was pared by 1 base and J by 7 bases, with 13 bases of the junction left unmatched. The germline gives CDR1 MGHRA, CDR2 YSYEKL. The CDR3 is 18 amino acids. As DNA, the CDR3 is TGCGCCAGCAGCCAAGTTGCGGGAGGGCCTAGGTCGAGCGGGGAGCTGTTTTTT. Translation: CASSQVAGGPRSSGELFF.

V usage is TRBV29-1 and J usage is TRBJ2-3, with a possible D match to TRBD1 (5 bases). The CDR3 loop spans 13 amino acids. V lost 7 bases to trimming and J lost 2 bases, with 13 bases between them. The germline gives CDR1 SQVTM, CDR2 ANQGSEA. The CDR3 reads CSELAGITDTQYF. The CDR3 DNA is TGCAGCGAGTTAGCAGGGATCACAGATACGCAGTATTTT.

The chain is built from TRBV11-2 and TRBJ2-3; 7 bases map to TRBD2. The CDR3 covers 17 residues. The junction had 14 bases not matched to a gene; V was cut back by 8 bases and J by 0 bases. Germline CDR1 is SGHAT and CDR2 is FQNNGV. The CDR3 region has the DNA TGTGCCAGCCGCCAAGGTACCGGGAGGTCTAGCACAGATACGCAGTATTTT. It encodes CASRQGTGRSSTDTQYF.

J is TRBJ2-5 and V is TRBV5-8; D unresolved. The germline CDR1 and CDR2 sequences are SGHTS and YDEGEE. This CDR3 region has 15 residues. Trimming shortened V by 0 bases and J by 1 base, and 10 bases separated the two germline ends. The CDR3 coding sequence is TGTGCCAGCAGCTTGGTTGGCATCTCCCAAGAGACCCAGTACTTC. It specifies CASSLVGISQETQYF.

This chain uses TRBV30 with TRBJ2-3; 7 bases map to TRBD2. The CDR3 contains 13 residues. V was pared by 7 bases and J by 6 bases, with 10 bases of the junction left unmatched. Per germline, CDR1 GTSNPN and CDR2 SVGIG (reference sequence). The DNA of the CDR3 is TGTGCCTCAACCAGGGCGGGAGCCGATACGCAGTATTTT. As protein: CASTRAGADTQYF.

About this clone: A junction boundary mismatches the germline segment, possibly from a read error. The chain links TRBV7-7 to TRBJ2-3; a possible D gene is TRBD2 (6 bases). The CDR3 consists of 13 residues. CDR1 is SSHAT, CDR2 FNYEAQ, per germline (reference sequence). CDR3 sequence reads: CASSPDYTDTQYF. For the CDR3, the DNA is TGTGCTAGCAGCCCGGACTACACAGATACGCAGTATTTT.

The CDR3 is CASSVASGTYEQYF. The CDR3 coding sequence is TGTGCCAGCAGCGTAGCAAGCGGGACCTACGAGCAGTACTTC. This sequence joins TRBV9 and TRBJ2-7, with TRBD2 matching over 7 bases. This CDR3 comprises 14 residues. Germline loops: CDR1 SGDLS, CDR2 YYNGEE. The junction had 2 bases not matched to a gene; V was cut back by 0 bases and J by 2 bases.

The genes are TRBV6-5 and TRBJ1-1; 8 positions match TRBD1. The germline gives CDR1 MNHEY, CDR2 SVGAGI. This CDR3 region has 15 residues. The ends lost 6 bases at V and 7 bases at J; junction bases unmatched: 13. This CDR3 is CASSPTDRGWNEAFF. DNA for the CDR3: TGTGCCAGCAGCCCAACTGACAGGGGCTGGAATGAAGCTTTCTTT.

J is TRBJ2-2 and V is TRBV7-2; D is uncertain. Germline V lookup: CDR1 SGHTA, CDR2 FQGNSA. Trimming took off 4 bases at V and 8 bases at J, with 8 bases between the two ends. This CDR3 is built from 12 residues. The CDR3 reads CASSSPLGELFF. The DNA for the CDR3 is TGTGCCAGCAGCTCCCCCCTGGGGGAGCTGTTTTTT.

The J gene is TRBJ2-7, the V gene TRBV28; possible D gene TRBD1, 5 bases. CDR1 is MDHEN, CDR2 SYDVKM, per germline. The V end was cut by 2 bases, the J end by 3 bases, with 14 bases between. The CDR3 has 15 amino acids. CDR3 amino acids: CASSLIQGVYYEQYF. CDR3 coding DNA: TGTGCCAGCAGTTTAATCCAGGGTGTTTACTACGAGCAGTACTTC. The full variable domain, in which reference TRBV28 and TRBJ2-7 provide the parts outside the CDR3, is DVKVTQSSRYLVKRTGEKVFLECVQDMDHENMFWYRQDPGLGLRLIYFSYDVKMKEKGDIPEGYSVSREKKERFSLILESASTNQTSMYLCASSLIQGVYYEQYFGPGTRLTVT.

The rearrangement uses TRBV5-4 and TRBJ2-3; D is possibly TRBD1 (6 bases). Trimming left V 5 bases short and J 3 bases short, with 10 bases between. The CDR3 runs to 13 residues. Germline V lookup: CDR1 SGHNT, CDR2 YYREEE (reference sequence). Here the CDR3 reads CASRERGTDTQYF. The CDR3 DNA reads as TGTGCCAGCAGAGAGAGGGGGACAGATACGCAGTATTTT.

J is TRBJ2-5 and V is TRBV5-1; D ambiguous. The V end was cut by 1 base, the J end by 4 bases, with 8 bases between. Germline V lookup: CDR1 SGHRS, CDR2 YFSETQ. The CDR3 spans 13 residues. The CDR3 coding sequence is TGCGCCAGCAGCTTGCCTTTGAGAGAGACCCAGTACTTC. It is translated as CASSLPLRETQYF.